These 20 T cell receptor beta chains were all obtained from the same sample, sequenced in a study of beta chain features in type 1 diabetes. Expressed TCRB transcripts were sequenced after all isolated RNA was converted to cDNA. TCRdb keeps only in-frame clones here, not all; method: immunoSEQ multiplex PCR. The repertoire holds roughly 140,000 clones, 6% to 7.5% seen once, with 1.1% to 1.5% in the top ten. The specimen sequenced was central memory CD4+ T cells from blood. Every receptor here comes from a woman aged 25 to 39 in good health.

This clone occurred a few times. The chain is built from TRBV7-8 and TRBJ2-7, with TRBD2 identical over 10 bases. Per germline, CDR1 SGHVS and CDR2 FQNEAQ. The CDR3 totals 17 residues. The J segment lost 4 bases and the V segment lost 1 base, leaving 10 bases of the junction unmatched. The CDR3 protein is CASSLGSSGRRYYEQYF. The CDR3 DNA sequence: TGTGCCAGCAGCTTAGGCTCTAGCGGGAGAAGGTATTACGAGCAGTACTTC.

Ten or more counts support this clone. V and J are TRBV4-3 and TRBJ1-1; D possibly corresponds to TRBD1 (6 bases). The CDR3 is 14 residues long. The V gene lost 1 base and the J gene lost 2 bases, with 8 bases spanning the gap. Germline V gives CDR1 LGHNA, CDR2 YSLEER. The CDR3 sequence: CASSQAGQNTEAFF. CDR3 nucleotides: TGCGCCAGCAGCCAAGCGGGACAAAACACTGAAGCTTTCTTT.

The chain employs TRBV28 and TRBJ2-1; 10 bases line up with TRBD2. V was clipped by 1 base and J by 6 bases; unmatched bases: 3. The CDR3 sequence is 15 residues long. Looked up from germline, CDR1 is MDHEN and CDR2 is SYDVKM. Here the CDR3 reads CASSLSASGSNEQFF. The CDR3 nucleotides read TGTGCCAGCAGTTTATCGGCTAGCGGGAGCAATGAGCAGTTCTTC.

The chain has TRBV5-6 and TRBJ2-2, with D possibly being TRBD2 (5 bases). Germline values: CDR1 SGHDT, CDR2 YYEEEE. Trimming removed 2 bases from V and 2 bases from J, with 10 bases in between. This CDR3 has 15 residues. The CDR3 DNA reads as TGTGCCAGCAGCTTTATGCGGGCCAACACCGGGGAGCTGTTTTTT. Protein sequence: CASSFMRANTGELFF.

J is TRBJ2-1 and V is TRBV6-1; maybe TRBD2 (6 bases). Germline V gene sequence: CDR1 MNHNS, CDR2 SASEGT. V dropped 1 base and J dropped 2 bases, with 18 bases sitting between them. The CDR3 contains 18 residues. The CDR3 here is CASSEGRVGSYAYNEQFF. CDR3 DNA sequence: TGTGCCAGCAGTGAAGGGAGGGTGGGGAGCTATGCCTACAATGAGCAGTTCTTC.

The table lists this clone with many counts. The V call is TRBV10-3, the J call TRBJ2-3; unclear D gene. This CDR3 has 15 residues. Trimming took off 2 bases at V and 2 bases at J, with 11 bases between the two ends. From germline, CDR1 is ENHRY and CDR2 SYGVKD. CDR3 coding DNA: TGTGCCATCAGTGAGCGAGGCGGAACCACAGATACGCAGTATTTT. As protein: CAISERGGTTDTQYF.

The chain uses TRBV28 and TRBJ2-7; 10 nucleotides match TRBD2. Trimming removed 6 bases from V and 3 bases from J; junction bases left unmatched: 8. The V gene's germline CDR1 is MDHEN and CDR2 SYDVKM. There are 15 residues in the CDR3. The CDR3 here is CASRPPSGSGYEQYF. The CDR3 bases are TGTGCCAGCAGGCCACCTAGCGGGAGCGGCTACGAGCAGTACTTC.

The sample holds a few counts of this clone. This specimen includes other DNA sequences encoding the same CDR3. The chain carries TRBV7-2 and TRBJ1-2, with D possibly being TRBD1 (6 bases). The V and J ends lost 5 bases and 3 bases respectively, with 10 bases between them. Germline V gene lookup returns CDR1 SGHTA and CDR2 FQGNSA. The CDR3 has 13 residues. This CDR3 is CASSTQGHYGYTF. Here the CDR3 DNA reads TGTGCCAGCAGCACTCAGGGGCACTATGGCTACACCTTC.

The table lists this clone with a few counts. The CDR3 nucleotides read TGTGCCAGCTCACGACAGGACTATGGCTACACCTTC. Encoded protein: CASSRQDYGYTF. This chain joins TRBV18 and TRBJ1-2; weak D call: TRBD1 (6 bases). The germline V gene has CDR1 KGHSH and CDR2 LQKENI. V lost 4 bases to trimming and J lost 3 bases, with 6 bases between them. The length of the CDR3 is 12 residues.

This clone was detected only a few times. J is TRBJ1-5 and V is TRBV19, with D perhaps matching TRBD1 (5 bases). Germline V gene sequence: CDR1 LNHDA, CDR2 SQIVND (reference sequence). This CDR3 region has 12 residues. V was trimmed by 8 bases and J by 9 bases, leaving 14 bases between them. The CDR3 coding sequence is TGTGCCAGTCGATCGGGACTTCGGCCCCAGCATTTT. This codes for CASRSGLRPQHF.

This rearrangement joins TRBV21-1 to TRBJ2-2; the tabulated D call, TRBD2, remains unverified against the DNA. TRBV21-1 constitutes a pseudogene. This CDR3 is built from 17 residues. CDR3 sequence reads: CASSKSGRVPFAGELFF. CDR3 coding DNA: TGTGCCAGCAGTAAAAGCGGGAGGGTTCCCTTCGCCGGGGAGCTGTTTTTT.

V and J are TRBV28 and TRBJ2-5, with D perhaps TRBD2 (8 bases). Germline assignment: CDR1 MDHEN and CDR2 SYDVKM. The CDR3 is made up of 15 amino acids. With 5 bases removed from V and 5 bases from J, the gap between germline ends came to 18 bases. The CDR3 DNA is TGTGCCAGCAGTACCCGACAGGGCGGGGGGGAGACCCAGTACTTC. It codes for CASSTRQGGGETQYF.

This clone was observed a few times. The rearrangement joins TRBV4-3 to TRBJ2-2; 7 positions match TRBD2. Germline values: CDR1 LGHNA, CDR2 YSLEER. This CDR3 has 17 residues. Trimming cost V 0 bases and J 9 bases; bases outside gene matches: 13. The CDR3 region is CASSQEIERGKARELFF. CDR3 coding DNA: TGCGCCAGCAGCCAAGAAATCGAGCGGGGCAAGGCCAGGGAGCTGTTTTTT.

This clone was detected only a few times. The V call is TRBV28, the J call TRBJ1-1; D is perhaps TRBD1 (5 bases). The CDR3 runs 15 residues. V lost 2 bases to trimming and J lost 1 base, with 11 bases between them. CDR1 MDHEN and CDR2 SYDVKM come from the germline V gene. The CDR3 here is CASSLRWGGNTEAFF. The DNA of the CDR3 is TGTGCCAGCAGTTTAAGGTGGGGGGGGAACACTGAAGCTTTCTTT.

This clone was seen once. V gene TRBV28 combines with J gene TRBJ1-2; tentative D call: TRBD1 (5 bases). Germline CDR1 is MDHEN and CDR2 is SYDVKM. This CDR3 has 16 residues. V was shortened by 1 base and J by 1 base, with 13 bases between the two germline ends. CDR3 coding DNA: TGTGCCAGCAGTTTATTTGGGAGGGGAGATAACTATGGCTACACCTTC. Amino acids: CASSLFGRGDNYGYTF.

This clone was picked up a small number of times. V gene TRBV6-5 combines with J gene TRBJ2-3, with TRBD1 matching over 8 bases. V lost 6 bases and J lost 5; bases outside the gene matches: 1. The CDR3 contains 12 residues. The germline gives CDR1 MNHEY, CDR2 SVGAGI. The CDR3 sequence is CASSRGQDTQYF. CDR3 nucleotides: TGTGCCAGCAGCAGGGGGCAAGATACGCAGTATTTT.

The DNA of the CDR3 is TGTGCCAGCAGCTTACCTAGCGGGAGCGGGGAGCAGTTCTTC. Translation: CASSLPSGSGEQFF. The chain uses TRBV7-2 and TRBJ2-1; 10 bases fit TRBD2. J gave up 10 bases and V 2 bases, and 5 bases lay outside the gene matches. Per the germline V gene, CDR1 is SGHTA and CDR2 is FQGNSA. The CDR3 runs to 14 residues. Full variable domain (outside the CDR3, taken from reference TRBV7-2 and TRBJ2-1): GAGVSQSPSNKVTEKGKDVELRCDPISGHTALYWYRQSLGQGLEFLIYFQGNSAPDKSGLPSDRFSAERTGGSVSTLTIQRTQQEDSAVYLCASSLPSGSGEQFFGPGTRLTVL.

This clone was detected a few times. CDR3 residues: CASSGQISTEAFF. CDR3 coding DNA: TGTGCCAGTAGTGGACAGATAAGCACTGAAGCTTTCTTT. The V gene is TRBV19, the J gene TRBJ1-1, with a tentative D call TRBD1 (6 bases). Germline CDR1 LNHDA, CDR2 SQIVND (reference sequence). This CDR3 has 13 residues. Trimming took off 5 bases at V and 4 bases at J, with 11 bases between the two ends.

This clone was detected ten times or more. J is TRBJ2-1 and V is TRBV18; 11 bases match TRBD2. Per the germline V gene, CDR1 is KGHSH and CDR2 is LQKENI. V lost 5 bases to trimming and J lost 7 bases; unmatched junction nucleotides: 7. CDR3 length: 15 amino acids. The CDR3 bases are TGTGCCAGCTCATTAGCGGGAGGGTTGACGAATGAGCAGTTCTTC. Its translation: CASSLAGGLTNEQFF.

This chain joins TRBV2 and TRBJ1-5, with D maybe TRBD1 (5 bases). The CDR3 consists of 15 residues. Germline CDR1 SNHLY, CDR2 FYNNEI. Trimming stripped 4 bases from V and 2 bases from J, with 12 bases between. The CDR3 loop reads CASSGIGGGNQPQHF. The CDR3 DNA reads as TGTGCCAGCAGTGGCATTGGGGGGGGCAATCAGCCCCAGCATTTT. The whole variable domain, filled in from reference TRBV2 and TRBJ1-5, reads EPEVTQTPSHQVTQMGQEVILRCVPISNHLYFYWYRQILGQKVEFLVSFYNNEISEKSEIFDDQFSVERPDGSNFTLKIRSTKLEDSAMYFCASSGIGGGNQPQHFGDGTRLSIL.